This T cell receptor (beta chain) was identified in a study of STAT5B mutations in CD4+ large granular lymphocyte leukemia. Regarding this clone: Its antigen is not known.

General study findings and limits: No patients shared main leukemic clonotypes, though around 27% appeared at low frequency elsewhere. Compared with healthy controls (2/35), patient top clones favored TRBV06 (8/27).

The CDR3 runs to 14 residues. With V trimmed by 4 bases and J by 4 bases, 3 bases remained unmatched. The germline V gene has CDR1 LGHNA and CDR2 YSLEER. Sequencing was performed with immunoSEQ multiplex PCR; in TCRdb, only in-frame clones are kept and a portion is missing. Here the sample spans 30,000 to 40,000 clones, 65% to 70% being singletons. Sequences were obtained from CD4+ T cells from blood buffy coats. J is TRBJ2-1 and V is TRBV4-3; 8 nucleotides line up with TRBD2. This TCR came from a human donor in good health. CDR3 protein: CASSRAGAYNEQFF. For the CDR3, the DNA is TGCGCCAGCAGCCGAGCGGGGGCGTACAATGAGCAGTTCTTC.